Listed below are T cell receptor beta chains from one sample, sequenced in a study of blood T cell repertoires in COVID-19. The method was immunoSEQ multiplex PCR; TCRdb's version includes in-frame clones alone and lacks a portion of them. The sample gives 100,000 to 150,000 clones, about 85% of which show up once; 6.6% is in the top ten. The sequencing sample was made of peripheral blood. These receptors were collected from a man aged 80 or over with active or convalescent COVID-19. The CDR3 runs from the conserved cysteine through the conserved F or W. The D gene is left open where the match is weak. Not every row has a clone size; where given, it reads once, few, many or a size class.

d_gene,v_gene,j_gene,abundance,CDR3nt,CDR3aa
TRBD1,TRBV5-1,TRBJ1-1,NA,TGCGCCAGCAGCTTGACAGGGGGCGCGGCCACTGAAGCTTTCTTT,CASSLTGGAATEAFF
TRBD1,TRBV13,TRBJ1-5,NA,TGTGCCAGCAGCGAACAGGGGAGACAGCCCCAGCATTTT,CASSEQGRQPQHF
NA,TRBV27,TRBJ1-5,NA,TGTGCCAGCAGCTCCTCTCCCCGGCGAGGCCAGCCCCAGCATTTT,CASSSSPRRGQPQHF
NA,TRBV19,TRBJ2-3,NA,TGTGCCAGTAGTACCTCGGGAGAACGTGGAGATACGCAGTATTTT,CASSTSGERGDTQYF
NA,TRBV6-5,TRBJ1-2,NA,TGTGCCAGCAGTTACTCAGGGACTACCTATGGCTACACCTTC,CASSYSGTTYGYTF
TRBD2,TRBV9,TRBJ2-5,few,TGTGCCAGCAGCGTAGATCCAGCGGGGGGGCTTCGGGAGACCCAGTACTTC,CASSVDPAGGLRETQYF
TRBD1,TRBV4-1,TRBJ1-1,NA,TGCGCCAGCACCAGGGGGTGGGGGGAGAACACTGAAGCTTTCTTT,CASTRGWGENTEAFF
NA,TRBV10-1,TRBJ2-1,NA,TGCGCCAGCAGTGAGTTTTGTAGGAGCTCCTACAATGAGCAGTTCTTC,CASSEFCRSSYNEQFF
NA,TRBV6-2/TRBV6-3,TRBJ2-3,NA,TGTGCCAGCAGCCACGCTGGGACTAGCACAGATACGCAGTATTTT,CASSHAGTSTDTQYF
TRBD1,TRBV6-5,TRBJ1-5,NA,TGTGCCAGCAGTCCGGGACAGGGGCCCCATCAGCCCCAGCATTTT,CASSPGQGPHQPQHF
TRBD2,TRBV27,TRBJ2-7,many,TGTGCCAGCAGTCCCAGACTAGCGGATAGCGAGCAGTACTTC,CASSPRLADSEQYF
NA,TRBV4-1,TRBJ1-5,NA,TGCGCCAGCAGCCTGGCCGGGTCCCGAGGGCAGCCCCAGCATTTT,CASSLAGSRGQPQHF
TRBD2,TRBV7-9,TRBJ2-7,many,TGTGCCAGCAGCTGGGACCAACTAGCGGGAGGGGGCTACGAGCAGTACTTC,CASSWDQLAGGGYEQYF
TRBD2,TRBV19,TRBJ2-2,NA,TGTGCCAGTAGCGTAACTAGCGGGAGTTTCGTGATCGGGGAGCTGTTTTTT,CASSVTSGSFVIGELFF
TRBD1,TRBV27,TRBJ2-4,once,TGTGCCAGCAGCTTTGGCAGGGGGAACTTAAGCAAAAACATTCAGTACTTC,CASSFGRGNLSKNIQYF
NA,TRBV9,TRBJ2-1,once,TGTGCCAGCAGCAATAGCGGAGGCTCCTACAATGAGCAGTTCTTC,CASSNSGGSYNEQFF
NA,TRBV29-1,TRBJ2-3,NA,TGCAGCGTTGAAGCCCAGGACACAGATACGCAGTATTTT,CSVEAQDTDTQYF
TRBD1,TRBV18,TRBJ1-1,NA,TGTGCCAGCTCCCCGACAGGGGGCACTGAAGCTTTCTTT,CASSPTGGTEAFF
TRBD1,TRBV5-1,TRBJ1-4,NA,TGCGCCAGCAGCCTTACAGGGGGCGGTGAAAAACTGTTTTTT,CASSLTGGGEKLFF
TRBD2,TRBV3-1/TRBV3-2,TRBJ2-1,NA,TGTGCCAGCAGCCAAGATTGGGGGACTAGCGGGAGCAATGAGCAGTTCTTC,CASSQDWGTSGSNEQFF
TRBD1,TRBV29-1,TRBJ1-5,NA,TGCAGCGTTGGGACAGGGGCGAGAAATCAGCCCCAGCATTTT,CSVGTGARNQPQHF
NA,TRBV6-5,TRBJ1-2,few,TGTGCCAGCAGTTCAGGATCCGATGGCTACACCTTC,CASSSGSDGYTF
NA,TRBV18,TRBJ1-3,few,TGTGCCAGCTCACCGCAGGACTCCAGCTCTGGAAACACCATATATTTT,CASSPQDSSSGNTIYF
NA,TRBV11-2,TRBJ2-7,NA,TGTGCCAGCAGCTTAGATCCGGGGGTATCCTACGAGCAGTACTTC,CASSLDPGVSYEQYF
TRBD1,TRBV5-4,TRBJ2-5,once,TGTGCCCGGCCGGGACAGGGAGGGTCGGAAGAGACCCAGTACTTC,CARPGQGGSEETQYF
NA,TRBV20-1,TRBJ2-7,NA,TGCAGTGCGGCCACCGACTACGAGCAGTACTTC,CSAATDYEQYF
TRBD2,TRBV27,TRBJ2-7,NA,TGTGCCAGCAGTTCCCTCGGTAGGGGGCTGGCTAGCGGGGGCCTAGAGCAGTACTTC,CASSSLGRGLASGGLEQYF
NA,TRBV7-9,TRBJ1-5,NA,TGTGCCAGCAGCGCCGGGGGGCAGCCCCAGCATTTT,CASSAGGQPQHF
NA,TRBV2,TRBJ2-6,NA,TGTGCCAGCTCCAGGAGGTCTGGGGCCAACGTCCTGACTTTC,CASSRRSGANVLTF
NA,TRBV7-9,TRBJ2-7,once,TGTGCCAGCAGCCCGCGGCCCCTCAGGACAGCGATAACCTACGAGCAGTACTTC,CASSPRPLRTAITYEQYF
NA,TRBV28,TRBJ1-3,NA,TGTGCCAGCAGTTCGGGTCAGTTAAACACCATATATTTT,CASSSGQLNTIYF
NA,TRBV5-4,TRBJ1-5,NA,TGTGCCAGCACCACGGAGCCAAATCTGCCCCAGCATTTT,CASTTEPNLPQHF